This is a list of T cell receptor beta chains from one sample in a study of blood T cells in healthy people across ages. Each CDR3 protein gets one entry after TCRdb re-called the 5' RACE reads with MiXCR. The table has some 1,500,000 distinct CDR3 sequences, less than 45% seen once. The sequenced material came from blood. The receptors originated from a woman aged 18-29 years in good health. Each CDR3 is given with its conserved first and last residue. Fields, in order: V gene, J gene, CDR3 protein.

TRBV20-1,TRBJ2-1,CSAEAGRADRYNEQFF
TRBV7-2,TRBJ1-1,CASSLAGSQNTEAFF
TRBV9,TRBJ2-1,CASSVGAQGEQFF
TRBV20-1,TRBJ2-1,CSALEAGRLSEQFF
TRBV15,TRBJ1-1,CATSRDWGGSEAFF
TRBV9,TRBJ2-7,CASSAHSGQFYEQYF
TRBV6-6,TRBJ2-7,CASSYSTGRESYEQYF
TRBV12-3/TRBV12-4,TRBJ1-5,CASKLSGGVGGNQPQHF
TRBV4-3,TRBJ2-5,CASSQDLTTQETQYF
TRBV5-4,TRBJ1-1,CASSSPPGGDTEAFF
TRBV3-1,TRBJ2-5,CASSRDDSVHETQYF
TRBV4-3,TRBJ2-7,CASSQDEGDWEQYF
TRBV27,TRBJ2-3,CASSGELEFDTQYF
TRBV6-5,TRBJ2-1,CASSFQDHYNEQFF
TRBV4-3,TRBJ1-4,CASSQVEGEGKLFF
TRBV7-9,TRBJ2-7,CASRPEGHEQYF
TRBV27,TRBJ2-7,CASSPRRASGRTYEQYF
TRBV27,TRBJ1-2,CASSSTTGVGGYTF
TRBV20-1,TRBJ2-3,CSGTSGGGTQYF
TRBV23-1,TRBJ1-1,CASSQSSNREERAFF
TRBV10-3,TRBJ2-3,CAIGGLAGSLTDTQYF
TRBV3-1,TRBJ1-1,CASSHGGSNTEAFF
TRBV20-1,NA,CSAQKGGPETQFF
TRBV5-1,TRBJ1-1,CASSSNTGGTEAFF
TRBV9,TRBJ2-5,CASSVFGGQETQYF
TRBV12-3/TRBV12-4,TRBJ2-4,CANSPGQGGSPQYF
TRBV20-1,TRBJ1-2,CSATWTGNYGYTF
TRBV24-1,TRBJ2-1,CATSDLSGLGTNEQFF
TRBV25-1,NA,CASSKPTLGGGPYEQYF
TRBV28,TRBJ1-2,CASSFRLRGYTF
TRBV4-3,TRBJ1-2,CASSQEGLNYGYTF
TRBV9,TRBJ1-2,CASSGNRGKRFGHTF
TRBV27,TRBJ2-5,CASSFAQYF
TRBV2,TRBJ1-2,CASGQFYGYTF
TRBV7-7,TRBJ2-5,CASRHGTNQETQYF
TRBV7-9,TRBJ2-1,CASSLPSGSAYNEQFF
TRBV29-1,TRBJ1-2,CSVATRQTDGYTF
TRBV7-9,TRBJ2-1,CASRPRQGRTYNEQFF
TRBV5-1,TRBJ1-5,CASSPGGRDQPQHF
TRBV12-3/TRBV12-4,TRBJ1-2,CASSLTSSSYGYTF